The clone carrying this T cell receptor beta chain was seen once. The data are from a study of cytomegalovirus exposure and HLA in healthy donors. The PCR made use of 60 Vbeta and 13 Jbeta primers. Sequencing was performed with immunoSEQ multiplex PCR; in TCRdb, only in-frame clones are kept and a portion is missing. The sample shows fewer than 180,000 clones, 79% of them seen only once. J lost 4 bases, V lost 10 bases, and 13 bases had no gene match. The length of the CDR3 is 16 residues. The germline V gene encodes CDR1 ENHRY and CDR2 SYGVKD. This sequence originates from a man aged 50 to 59 in good health and CMV-seropositive. Sequenced sample: PBMCs. The chain is built from TRBV10-3 and TRBJ2-3; 11 nucleotides agree with TRBD2. CDR3 residues: CATDGDSGRAPDTQYF. CDR3 coding DNA: TGTGCCACAGATGGGGATAGCGGGAGGGCCCCAGATACGCAGTATTTT.